These T cell receptor beta chains were read from a single sample in a study of T cell responses to AZD1222 COVID-19 vaccine. Here immunoSEQ multiplex PCR was the method, and the copy in TCRdb shows in-frame clones only, minus some. The sample holds about 94,000 clones, 85% seen once. This sample comprised peripheral blood, obtained 28 days after the second AZD1222 dose. The origin of the receptors is an adult who received the AZD1222 COVID-19 vaccine. CDR3s include the opening cysteine and the closing phenylalanine or tryptophan. D genes are given only for firm matches. Rows may omit the clone size; those that give it use once, few, many or a size class.

>TRBV5-1|TRBD1|-|TRBJ2-7
CASSAGTAPYEQYF
TGCGCCAGCAGCGCTGGGACAGCCCCCTACGAGCAGTACTTC
>TRBV3-1/TRBV3-2|-|once|TRBJ1-6
CASSPHSVSPLHF
TGTGCCAGCAGCCCTCACAGTGTTTCACCCCTCCACTTT
>TRBV12-1|-|-|TRBJ1-1
CASSSDRAMNTEAFF
TGTGCCAGCAGCTCCGACAGGGCGATGAACACTGAAGCTTTCTTT
>TRBV11-2|-|-|TRBJ2-5
CASSLQETQYF
TGTGCCAGCAGCTTACAAGAGACCCAGTACTTC
>TRBV29-1|TRBD1|-|TRBJ2-1
CSVQVAGGSYNEQFF
TGCAGCGTACAAGTGGCAGGGGGCTCCTACAATGAGCAGTTCTTC
>TRBV2|-|few|TRBJ1-1
CASSVGLTEAFF
TGTGCCAGCAGTGTTGGCCTCACTGAAGCTTTCTTT
>TRBV28|TRBD2|-|TRBJ2-7
CASSASGTSGFYEQYF
TGTGCCAGCAGCGCCTCCGGGACTAGTGGTTTCTACGAGCAGTACTTC
>TRBV20-1|-|-|TRBJ2-7
CSASPDGRQYF
TGCAGTGCTAGCCCCGACGGACGGCAGTACTTC
>TRBV30|-|-|TRBJ1-1
CASGQWNTEAFF
TGTGCCTCAGGACAGTGGAACACTGAAGCTTTCTTT
>TRBV6-5|-|-|TRBJ2-3
CASSPDHTQYF
TGTGCCAGCAGTCCCGATCATACGCAGTATTTT
>TRBV7-7|TRBD1|-|TRBJ2-7
CASQQGGLNYEQYF
TGTGCTAGTCAACAGGGGGGCCTAAACTACGAGCAGTACTTC